These 30 T cell receptor beta chains share one sample of origin, sequenced in a study of cytomegalovirus exposure and HLA in healthy donors (dated by TCRdb to 2016 to 2017). Library preparation was by the immunoSEQ multiplex PCR assay. TCRdb mirrors the immuneACCESS table, restricted to in-frame sequences. Some clones are absent from its copies; in checked studies, under half trace to an unresolved V gene, and the reason for the others is unknown. For this sample there are some 170,000 clones; about 83% appear just once. Roughly 1.4% of the sample lies in the top ten. The material sequenced was PBMCs. These receptors originate from a woman aged 30 to 39 in good health and CMV-seronegative.

The chain uses TRBV6-6 and TRBJ2-3, with D maybe TRBD1 (5 bases). CDR1 and CDR2 (germline): MNHNY, SVGAGI (reference sequence). There are 16 residues in the CDR3. V was trimmed by 7 bases and J by 0 bases, leaving 17 bases between them. The DNA for the CDR3 is TGTGCCAGCACTCTCAGTTGGGGCTTTAGCACAGATACGCAGTATTTT. Encoded protein: CASTLSWGFSTDTQYF.

The chain links TRBV27 to TRBJ2-1; 8 bases match TRBD2. Germline CDR1 and CDR2: MNHEY and SMNVEV (reference sequence). Losses at the gene ends were 2 bases for V and 7 bases for J; bases not matched to a gene: 4. The length of the CDR3 is 14 residues. For the CDR3, the DNA is TGTGCCAGCAGTTTAGGGACTAGTGCGAATGAGCAGTTCTTC. Translating gives CASSLGTSANEQFF.

The V and J genes are TRBV4-3 and TRBJ2-1; 10 bases are shared with TRBD1. Unmatched junction bases numbered 4, after V lost 4 bases and J lost 4 bases. From germline, CDR1 is LGHNA and CDR2 YSLEER. The length of the CDR3 is 15 residues. This CDR3 reads CASSRADRGYNEQFF. In DNA form, the CDR3 reads TGCGCCAGCAGCCGAGCGGACAGGGGGTACAATGAGCAGTTCTTC.

This chain connects TRBV5-6 to TRBJ1-5, with D tentatively TRBD1 (6 bases). V dropped 4 bases and J dropped 2 bases, with 16 bases sitting between them. Germline V CDR1 and CDR2: SGHDT, YYEEEE. The CDR3 consists of 16 residues. The CDR3 here is CASSPSHRARNQPQHF. Here the CDR3 DNA reads TGTGCCAGCAGCCCAAGCCACAGGGCTCGCAATCAGCCCCAGCATTTT. The whole variable domain, remainder taken from reference TRBV5-6 and TRBJ1-5, is DAGVTQSPTHLIKTRGQQVTLRCSPKSGHDTVSWYQQALGQGPQFIFQYYEEEERQRGNFPDRFSGHQFPNYSSELNVNALLLGDSALYLCASSPSHRARNQPQHFGDGTRLSIL.

V usage is TRBV2 and J usage is TRBJ1-2; D uncertain. Trimming pared 6 bases from V and 3 bases from J, leaving 8 bases between. Germline V gives CDR1 SNHLY, CDR2 FYNNEI. The CDR3 sequence is 12 residues long. The CDR3 DNA reads as TGTGCCAGCAGCCCCCCTGACTATGGCTACACCTTC. Its protein product is CASSPPDYGYTF.

This clone was seen a few times. This same CDR3 is encoded by further DNA sequences in the sample. J is TRBJ2-5 and V is TRBV20-1, with D unresolved. The V end lost 3 bases, the J end lost 2 bases, and 4 bases lay between the germline ends. The V gene's germline CDR1 is DFQATT and CDR2 SNEGSKA (reference sequence). The CDR3 runs to 11 residues. Here the CDR3 reads CSARRQETQYF. CDR3 coding DNA: TGCAGTGCTAGGAGGCAAGAGACCCAGTACTTC.

The rearrangement uses TRBV13 and TRBJ2-1; 14 bases line up with TRBD2. The ends lost 2 bases at V and 4 bases at J; junction bases unmatched: 1. CDR1 and CDR2 from the germline V gene are PRHDT and FYEKMQ (reference sequence). CDR3 length equals 16 residues. The CDR3 DNA follows: TGTGCCAGCAGCTTATGGACTAGCGGGGGGTACAATGAGCAGTTCTTC. Translation: CASSLWTSGGYNEQFF.

The J gene is TRBJ2-7, the V gene TRBV19; D remains unclear. With 6 bases removed from V and 2 bases from J, the gap between germline ends came to 23 bases. This CDR3 is built from 17 residues. Germline V CDR1 and CDR2: LNHDA, SQIVND (reference sequence). The CDR3 here is CASSKPPTTAEPYEQYF. The CDR3 DNA reads as TGTGCCAGTAGCAAACCTCCGACAACGGCCGAACCCTACGAGCAGTACTTC. The full variable domain, its missing parts supplied by reference TRBV19 and TRBJ2-7, is DGGITQSPKYLFRKEGQNVTLSCEQNLNHDAMYWYRQDPGQGLRLIYYSQIVNDFQKGDIAEGYSVSREKKESFPLTVTSAQKNPTAFYLCASSKPPTTAEPYEQYFGPGTRLTVT.

V gene TRBV27 combines with J gene TRBJ2-1, with 8 bases that match TRBD2. CDR1 is MNHEY and CDR2 is SMNVEV in the germline V gene (reference sequence). CDR3 length equals 14 residues. Trimming took 2 bases from V and 7 from J; bases not matched to a gene: 4. The DNA of the CDR3 is TGTGCCAGCAGTTTAAGAGGACTAGCTAATGAGCAGTTCTTC. It encodes CASSLRGLANEQFF.

This chain joins TRBV27 and TRBJ2-7; the D gene is possibly TRBD2 (5 bases). The V gene lost 5 bases and the J gene lost 9 bases, with 17 bases spanning the gap. The CDR3 is made up of 13 amino acids. CDR1 is MNHEY, CDR2 SMNVEV, per germline (reference sequence). The CDR3 region has the DNA TGTGCCAGCAGTCCCCGGGATCTTACTGGGCAGTACTTC. It translates to CASSPRDLTGQYF.

This clone was recorded once. V is TRBV6-6 and J is TRBJ2-1; D is perhaps TRBD2 (5 bases). Germline V gene sequence: CDR1 MNHNY, CDR2 SVGAGI (reference sequence). Trimming took 0 bases from V and 4 from J, leaving 10 bases between them. The CDR3 extends over 15 amino acids. The CDR3 protein is CASSYSTKSYNEQFF. The CDR3 DNA reads TGTGCCAGCAGTTACTCGACTAAATCTTACAATGAGCAGTTCTTC.

The rearrangement links TRBV6-1 to TRBJ1-2; TRBD1 is a possible D gene (6 bases). V dropped 6 bases and J dropped 5 bases, with 7 bases sitting between them. Germline CDR1 is MNHNS and CDR2 is SASEGT. CDR3 length: 11 amino acids. CDR3 sequence reads: CASRDRYGYTF. CDR3 sequence (DNA): TGTGCCAGCAGGGACAGATATGGCTACACCTTC.

This clone appeared many times. This chain links TRBV15 with TRBJ1-5, with a tentative D call TRBD1 (5 bases). The CDR3 is 13 residues long. In germline, CDR1 is LNHNV, CDR2 YYDKDF (reference sequence). Trimming left V 6 bases short and J 3 bases short, with 9 bases between. The CDR3 bases are TGTGCCACCAGTGCAGGGATCAATCAGCCCCAGCATTTT. It translates to CATSAGINQPQHF.

This rearrangement joins TRBV29-1 to TRBJ1-4; D is unresolved. CDR3 length: 13 residues. The V end lost 6 bases, the J end lost 3 bases, and 11 bases lay between the germline ends. Germline V gene lookup returns CDR1 SQVTM and CDR2 ANQGSEA. CDR3 DNA sequence: TGCAGCGTCCAACTGTTGCCTAATGAAAAACTGTTTTTT. Encoded protein: CSVQLLPNEKLFF.

This clone was seen just once. This chain connects TRBV4-2 to TRBJ2-5; 12 positions agree with TRBD2. The CDR3 runs 17 residues. With V trimmed by 1 base and J by 7 bases, 10 bases remained unmatched. Germline V gene data show CDR1 as LGHNA and CDR2 as YNFKEQ. The CDR3 here is CASSQAQGLAGNRTQYF. CDR3 in DNA: TGTGCCAGCAGCCAAGCTCAGGGACTAGCGGGTAATAGGACCCAGTACTTC.

In its sample, this clone was seen once. The chain carries TRBV27 and TRBJ2-6; TRBD1 matches at 10 bases. J was trimmed by 1 base and V by 6 bases; bases with no gene match: 6. From germline, CDR1 is MNHEY and CDR2 SMNVEV (reference sequence). The CDR3 sequence is 17 residues long. The CDR3 spells CASREGTGVSGANVLTF. The CDR3 nucleotides read TGTGCCAGCAGAGAAGGGACAGGGGTATCTGGGGCCAACGTCCTGACTTTC.

The rearrangement links TRBV18 to TRBJ1-3; no clear D gene. V was trimmed by 2 bases and J by 0 bases, leaving 5 bases between them. Per germline, CDR1 KGHSH and CDR2 LQKENI. The CDR3 sequence is 14 residues long. The CDR3 reads CASSPYSSGNTIYF. The CDR3 region has the DNA TGTGCCAGCTCACCATACAGCTCTGGAAACACCATATATTTT.

The rearrangement uses TRBV7-9 and TRBJ1-6; D is possibly TRBD1 (5 bases). CDR1 and CDR2 (germline): SEHNR, FQNEAQ (reference sequence). V lost 5 bases and J lost 0, with 11 bases in between. CDR3 size: 16 residues. This chain's CDR3 is CASSRPDSSYNSPLHF. CDR3 bases: TGTGCCAGCAGCCGCCCCGACAGCTCCTATAATTCACCCCTCCACTTT.

The chain carries TRBV7-6 and TRBJ2-3; D is perhaps TRBD2 (5 bases). The CDR3 extends over 18 amino acids. V lost 5 bases and J lost 2, with 23 bases in between. Germline V gives CDR1 SGHVS, CDR2 FNYEAQ. The CDR3 sequence: CASSPPPPGLPNTDTQYF. As DNA, the CDR3 is TGTGCCAGCAGCCCCCCTCCCCCCGGACTGCCTAACACAGATACGCAGTATTTT. The whole variable domain, remainder taken from reference TRBV7-6 and TRBJ2-3, is GAGVSQSPRYKVTKRGQDVALRCDPISGHVSLYWYRQALGQGPEFLTYFNYEAQQDKSGLPNDRFSAERPEGSISTLTIQRTEQRDSAMYRCASSPPPPGLPNTDTQYFGPGTRLTVL.

The V call is TRBV27, the J call TRBJ2-3; TRBD2 aligns across 8 bases. V lost 6 bases and J lost 2; bases outside the gene matches: 10. CDR1 is MNHEY and CDR2 is SMNVEV in the germline V gene (reference sequence). This CDR3 has 16 residues. CDR3 in amino acids: CASSPLGRGATDTQYF. CDR3 in DNA: TGTGCCAGCAGCCCACTAGGGCGGGGGGCCACAGATACGCAGTATTTT.

The chain couples TRBV15 to TRBJ2-5; 7 positions match TRBD2. V shed 7 bases and J 2 bases; nucleotides not matched to a gene: 4. CDR3 size: 13 residues. CDR1 is LNHNV, CDR2 YYDKDF, per germline (reference sequence). The DNA for the CDR3 is TGTGCCACCAAAGGCGGGGGTCAAGAGACCCAGTACTTC. The encoded protein is CATKGGGQETQYF.

This clone was counted a few times. The genes are TRBV7-9 and TRBJ1-4; 9 positions match TRBD1. Germline V gives CDR1 SEHNR, CDR2 FQNEAQ (reference sequence). V lost 5 bases to trimming and J lost 8 bases; unmatched junction nucleotides: 6. This CDR3 is 14 amino acids long. The CDR3 loop is CASSQQGAEEKLFF. CDR3 DNA: TGTGCCAGCAGCCAACAGGGGGCGGAGGAAAAACTGTTTTTT.

The chain couples TRBV2 to TRBJ2-7; 11 nucleotides line up with TRBD2. This CDR3 contains 14 residues. Unmatched junction bases numbered 2, after V lost 5 bases and J lost 2 bases. Germline CDR1 and CDR2: SNHLY and FYNNEI. The CDR3 bases are TGTGCCAGCAGTCCTAGCGGGAGGACCTACGAGCAGTACTTC. Its translation: CASSPSGRTYEQYF.

This clone was observed a handful of times. This rearrangement joins TRBV19 to TRBJ1-5; D gene uncertain. Germline lookup yields CDR1 LNHDA and CDR2 SQIVND (reference sequence). The CDR3 length is 13 residues. V lost 8 bases, J lost 3 bases, and 11 bases lay in between. The DNA of the CDR3 is TGTGCCAGTGTTGGGAGCTACAATCAGCCCCAGCATTTT. This codes for CASVGSYNQPQHF.

The CDR3 region is CASSLGTGAYQPQHF. CDR3 bases: TGTGCCAGCAGCTTAGGGACAGGGGCCTATCAGCCCCAGCATTTT. The chain carries TRBV7-8 and TRBJ1-5; 9 bases match TRBD1. The CDR3 totals 15 residues. V shed 1 base, J shed 5 bases, and the junction held 3 bases outside the gene matches. The germline gives CDR1 SGHVS, CDR2 FQNEAQ.

The CDR3 is CASSQARFSGNTIYF. CDR3 in DNA: TGTGCCAGCAGCCAAGCCAGGTTCTCTGGAAACACCATATATTTT. V is TRBV16 and J is TRBJ1-3; D is unresolved. The CDR3 covers 15 residues. Trimming took 2 bases from V and 0 from J, leaving 8 bases between them. Germline loops: CDR1 KGHSY, CDR2 FQNENV. The whole variable domain, remainder taken from reference TRBV16 and TRBJ1-3, is GEEVAQTPKHLVRGEGQKAKLYCAPIKGHSYVFWYQQVLKNEFKFLISFQNENVFDETGMPKERFSAKCLPNSPCSLEIQATKLEDSAVYFCASSQARFSGNTIYFGEGSWLTVV.

About this clone itself: The germline gene is not matched at one end of the junction; a read error may be the cause. The J gene is TRBJ2-2, the V gene TRBV7-7; 7 nucleotides match TRBD1. This CDR3 has 15 amino acids. Germline CDR1 and CDR2: SSHAT and FNYEAQ (reference sequence). The CDR3 bases are TGTGCTAGCACCAACAGGGGCCGGGGTACCGGGGAGCTGTTTTTT. Translation gives CASTNRGRGTGELFF.

The chain employs TRBV27 and TRBJ2-7; 9 bases match TRBD2. CDR1 and CDR2 (germline): MNHEY, SMNVEV (reference sequence). Trimming removed 6 bases from V and 6 bases from J; junction bases left unmatched: 12. The CDR3 is 15 residues long. Written as DNA, the CDR3 is TGTGCCAGCAGCTCCCCAGCGGGGGGTGTTCGCGAGCAGTACTTC. Translation gives CASSSPAGGVREQYF.

The chain couples TRBV5-1 to TRBJ1-2; 8 bases match TRBD1. Germline CDR1 and CDR2: SGHRS and YFSETQ. This CDR3 has 13 residues. Germline trimming cut 1 base from V and 5 bases from J; bases unmatched to any gene: 1. The CDR3 sequence: CASSLWTGYGYTF. CDR3 DNA sequence: TGCGCCAGCAGCTTGTGGACAGGGTATGGCTACACCTTC.

This chain uses TRBV27 with TRBJ2-3, with a tentative D call TRBD2 (6 bases). Germline CDR1 is MNHEY and CDR2 is SMNVEV (reference sequence). Trimming stripped 0 bases from V and 3 bases from J, with 7 bases between. The CDR3 consists of 14 residues. CDR3 amino acids: CASSLSAGTDTQYF. The CDR3 DNA sequence: TGTGCCAGCAGTTTATCGGCGGGGACAGATACGCAGTATTTT.